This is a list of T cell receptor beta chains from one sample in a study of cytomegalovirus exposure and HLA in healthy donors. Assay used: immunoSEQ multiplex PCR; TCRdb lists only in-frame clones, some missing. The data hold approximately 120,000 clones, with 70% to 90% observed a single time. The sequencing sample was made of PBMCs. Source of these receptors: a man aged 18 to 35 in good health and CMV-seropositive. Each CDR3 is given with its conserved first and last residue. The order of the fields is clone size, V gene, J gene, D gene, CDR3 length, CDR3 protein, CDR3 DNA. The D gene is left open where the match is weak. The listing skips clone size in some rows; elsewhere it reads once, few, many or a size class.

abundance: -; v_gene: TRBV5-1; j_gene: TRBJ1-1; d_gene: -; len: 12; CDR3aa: CASSEGGSEAFF; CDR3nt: TGCGCCAGCAGTGAAGGGGGAAGTGAAGCTTTCTTT
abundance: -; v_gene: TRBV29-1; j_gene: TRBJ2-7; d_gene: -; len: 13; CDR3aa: CSVAKRLSYEQYF; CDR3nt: TGCAGCGTTGCGAAGCGGCTTTCCTACGAGCAGTACTTC
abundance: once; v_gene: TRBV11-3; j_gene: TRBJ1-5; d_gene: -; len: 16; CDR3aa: CASSPFGGYSNQPQHF; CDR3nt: TGTGCCAGCAGCCCTTTCGGGGGGTATAGCAATCAGCCCCAGCATTTT
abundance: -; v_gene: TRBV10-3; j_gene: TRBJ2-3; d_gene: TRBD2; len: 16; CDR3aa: CAISESGGGSTDTQYF; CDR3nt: TGTGCCATCAGTGAGTCGGGCGGGGGGAGCACAGATACGCAGTATTTT
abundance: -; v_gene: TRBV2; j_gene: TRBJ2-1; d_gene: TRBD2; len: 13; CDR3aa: CATTSGGYDEQFF; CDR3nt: TGTGCCACAACTAGCGGGGGCTACGATGAGCAGTTCTTC
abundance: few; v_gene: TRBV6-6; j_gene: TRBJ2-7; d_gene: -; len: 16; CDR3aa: CASSYYVSGEGYEQYF; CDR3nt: TGTGCCAGCAGTTACTACGTGTCAGGGGAGGGCTACGAGCAGTACTTC
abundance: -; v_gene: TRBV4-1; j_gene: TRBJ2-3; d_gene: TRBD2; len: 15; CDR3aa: CASSQEAGLTDTQYF; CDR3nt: TGCGCCAGCAGCCAAGAAGCGGGACTCACAGATACGCAGTATTTT
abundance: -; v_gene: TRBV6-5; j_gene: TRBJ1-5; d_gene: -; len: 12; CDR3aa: CASSSPNQPQHF; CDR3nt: TGTGCCAGCAGTTCCCCGAATCAGCCCCAGCATTTT
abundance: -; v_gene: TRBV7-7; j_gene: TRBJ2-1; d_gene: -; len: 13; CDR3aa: CASSLGPPGEQFF; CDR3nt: TGTGCCAGCAGCTTAGGCCCGCCGGGTGAGCAGTTCTTC
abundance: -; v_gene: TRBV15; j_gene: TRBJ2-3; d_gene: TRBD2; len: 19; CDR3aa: CATSRDRSKVGLVADTQYF; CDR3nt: TGTGCCACCAGCAGAGATCGCAGCAAAGTGGGACTAGTGGCAGATACGCAGTATTTT
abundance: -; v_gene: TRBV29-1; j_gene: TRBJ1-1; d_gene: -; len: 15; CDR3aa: CSVRAPTGQNTEAFF; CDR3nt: TGCAGCGTTCGAGCCCCTACAGGGCAAAACACTGAAGCTTTCTTT
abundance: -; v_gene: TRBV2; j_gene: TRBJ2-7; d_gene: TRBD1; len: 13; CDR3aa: CAMKTGGFDEQYF; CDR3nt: TGTGCCATGAAGACAGGGGGGTTCGACGAGCAGTACTTC
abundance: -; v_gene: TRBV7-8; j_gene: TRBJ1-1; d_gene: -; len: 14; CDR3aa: CASSSGHKSREAFF; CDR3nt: TGTGCCAGCAGCTCCGGACATAAGTCAAGGGAAGCTTTCTTT
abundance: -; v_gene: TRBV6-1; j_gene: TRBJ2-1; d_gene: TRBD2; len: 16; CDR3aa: CASGEDTGGPYNEQFF; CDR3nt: TGTGCCAGCGGTGAAGACACGGGGGGACCCTACAATGAGCAGTTCTTC
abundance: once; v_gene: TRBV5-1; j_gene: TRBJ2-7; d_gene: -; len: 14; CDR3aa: CASSFLGVDSEQYF; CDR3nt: TGCGCCAGCAGCTTTCTTGGGGTAGACAGCGAGCAGTACTTC
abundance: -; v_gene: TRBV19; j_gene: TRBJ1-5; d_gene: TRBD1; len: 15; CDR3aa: CASSRARGPNQPQHF; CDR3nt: TGTGCCAGTAGTAGGGCCAGGGGGCCCAATCAGCCCCAGCATTTT
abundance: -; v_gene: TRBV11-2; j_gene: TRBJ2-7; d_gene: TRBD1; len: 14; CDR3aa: CASSLTDRASEQYF; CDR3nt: TGTGCCAGCAGCTTAACGGACAGGGCTTCCGAGCAGTACTTC
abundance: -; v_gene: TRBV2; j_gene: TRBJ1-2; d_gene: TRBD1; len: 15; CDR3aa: CASRGTGGEDYGYTF; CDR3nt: TGTGCCAGCAGAGGGACAGGGGGCGAGGACTATGGCTACACCTTC
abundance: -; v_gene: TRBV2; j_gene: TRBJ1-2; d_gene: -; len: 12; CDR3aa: CASINYRDGYTF; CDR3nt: TGTGCCAGCATTAACTACAGGGATGGCTACACCTTC
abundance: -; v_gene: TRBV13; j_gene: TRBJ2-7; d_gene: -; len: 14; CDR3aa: CASSERGGSYEQYF; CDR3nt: TGTGCCAGCAGCGAAAGGGGGGGCTCCTACGAGCAGTACTTC
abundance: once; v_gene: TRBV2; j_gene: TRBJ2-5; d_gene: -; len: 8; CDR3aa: CASGDFYF; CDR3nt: TGTGCCAGCGGCGACTTCTACTTC
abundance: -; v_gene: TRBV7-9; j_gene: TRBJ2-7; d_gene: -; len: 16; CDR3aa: CASSPNERGNRYEQYF; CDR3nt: TGTGCCAGCAGCCCCAACGAAAGGGGCAACCGCTACGAGCAGTACTTC
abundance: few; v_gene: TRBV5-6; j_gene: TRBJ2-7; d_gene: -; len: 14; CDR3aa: CASSPEGRRYEQYF; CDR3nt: TGTGCCAGCAGCCCGGAGGGCAGGCGCTACGAGCAGTACTTC